This TCR beta chain is drawn from a study of early T cells in non-severe SARS-CoV-2 infection. This clonotype was seen ten or more times. Trimming cost V 2 bases and J 2 bases; bases outside gene matches: 11. Germline V CDR1 and CDR2: MNHNY, SVGAGI (reference sequence). CDR3 length: 17 amino acids. The TCR library protocol attached unique molecular identifiers to the individual cDNA molecules. TCRdb ran MiXCR on the 5' RACE reads and lists one entry per CDR3 protein. The sample includes fewer than 55,000 distinct CDR3 sequences, about 6.5% of them seen just once. V is TRBV6-6 and J is TRBJ2-5; 7 bases are shared with TRBD2. Sample: whole blood, taken at baseline. This sequence was found in an adult who was a healthcare worker with PCR-confirmed SARS-CoV-2 infection or an uninfected control (not recorded which). CDR3 region: CASSYTWAGVGQETQYF. The CDR3 DNA is TGTGCCAGCAGTTACACATGGGCGGGAGTAGGGCAAGAGACCCAGTACTTC.